This paragraph covers one TCR beta chain sequence. Its specificity is unknown. This specimen belongs to a study of blood T cells in healthy people across ages. Regarding the study as a whole: Naive CD4+ cell counts and diversity both ran higher in long-lived than in aged donors.

Trimming pared 6 bases from V and 8 bases from J, leaving 16 bases between. The CDR3 has 13 amino acids. Germline CDR1 is MNHEY and CDR2 is SVGAGI. Primed by a sample-barcoded 5' primer and a J-beta primer mix, a second PCR proceeded for roughly 6 to 12 cycles. Tagging of each cDNA molecule was performed by a template-switch adaptor with 12 random nucleotides. Using its own MiXCR run on the 5' RACE reads, TCRdb lists one record per CDR3 protein. Among hundreds of thousands of distinct CDR3 sequences, roughly 26% were seen once, and the ten largest hold approximately 15%. The chain has TRBV6-5 and TRBJ1-2, with TRBD1 as a possible D gene (5 bases). The sequence was collected from a woman aged 80 or over in good health. Material for sequencing was blood. This CDR3 reads CASRPDTGRGYTF. The CDR3 DNA is TGTGCCAGCAGACCGGACACCGGCAGGGGCTACACCTTC.